The table lists the clone carrying this T cell receptor beta chain with a few counts. The antigen remains unidentified. Healthy Caucasian donors formed the entire cohort. Unique molecular identifiers were present on the cDNA, which also gained a universal primer site by template switching. TCRdb reanalysed the 5' RACE reads using MiXCR and keeps one entry per CDR3 protein. The profile shows some 590,000 distinct CDR3 sequences, 9% to 10% of them singletons. The CDR3 totals 18 residues. The trim removed 4 bases at V and 0 bases at J, leaving 4 bases unmatched. Germline CDR1 ENHRY, CDR2 SYGVKD. These data originate in a study of identical twins. Study results and caveats: Researchers caution that invariant MAIT and iNKT cells could partly confound zero-insertion analyses.

In addition, the sample was reused for a study of yellow fever vaccine responses in identical twins. That source reports: Twins reportedly mounted vaccine T cell responses that seemed partly convergent, partly personalized.

The chain carries TRBV10-3 and TRBJ2-2; TRBD2 aligns across 14 bases. The sequenced sample consisted of PBMCs. The clonotype was recovered from a woman under 30 in good health. The CDR3 coding sequence is TGTGCCATCAGTGGACTAGCGGGAGGGGGCTCGAACACCGGGGAGCTGTTTTTT. Protein product: CAISGLAGGGSNTGELFF.